Listed below are T cell receptor beta chains from one sample, sequenced in a study of T cell changes during pregnancy in multiple sclerosis. Sequencing used immunoSEQ multiplex PCR; TCRdb keeps in-frame clones, though not all of them. Among about 44,000 clones listed, around 96% were seen once. The sample here was peripheral blood, taken in the second trimester of pregnancy. These receptors were collected from a female donor with multiple sclerosis, enrolled in a pregnancy study. Each CDR3 is given with its conserved first and last residue. The order of the fields is V gene, J gene, D gene, clone size, CDR3 protein, CDR3 DNA. A D gene is named only where the DNA matches it firmly. A clone size is listed for some rows: how often the clone was seen (once, few, many), or a class if it is expanded.

V: TRBV27
J: TRBJ2-1
D: NA
size: NA
CDR3: CASPSPRFSHNEQFF
DNA: TGTGCCAGCCCCTCGCCTAGATTCTCCCACAATGAGCAGTTCTTC

V: TRBV18
J: TRBJ2-2
D: NA
size: NA
CDR3: CASSPRTGELFF
DNA: TGTGCCAGCTCCCCCCGGACCGGGGAGCTGTTTTTT

V: TRBV18
J: TRBJ1-5
D: TRBD1
size: NA
CDR3: CASSPDRVNQPQHF
DNA: TGTGCCAGCTCCCCGGACAGGGTCAATCAGCCCCAGCATTTT

V: TRBV28
J: TRBJ1-1
D: NA
size: once
CDR3: CASRITPPGYTEAFF
DNA: TGTGCCAGCAGGATTACCCCCCCAGGGTATACTGAAGCTTTCTTT

V: TRBV2
J: TRBJ2-7
D: NA
size: NA
CDR3: CATSWNREEQYF
DNA: TGTGCCACCAGTTGGAACCGGGAGGAGCAGTACTTC

V: TRBV4-1
J: TRBJ1-4
D: TRBD1
size: NA
CDR3: CASSPGGSNEKLFF
DNA: TGCGCCAGCAGCCCAGGGGGTAGTAATGAAAAACTGTTTTTT

V: TRBV19
J: TRBJ1-5
D: TRBD1
size: NA
CDR3: CASSIEGASNQPQHF
DNA: TGTGCCAGTAGTATCGAGGGGGCTAGCAATCAGCCCCAGCATTTT

V: TRBV5-1
J: TRBJ1-6
D: NA
size: NA
CDR3: CASSLATGSGNSPLHF
DNA: TGCGCCAGCAGCTTGGCTACAGGGTCGGGGAATTCACCCCTCCACTTT

V: TRBV19
J: TRBJ1-2
D: TRBD1
size: once
CDR3: CASSPRTGGYGYTF
DNA: TGTGCCAGTAGTCCGCGGACAGGTGGCTATGGCTACACCTTC

V: TRBV28
J: TRBJ2-2
D: NA
size: NA
CDR3: CAGGSDGELFF
DNA: TGTGCCGGAGGGAGTGACGGGGAGCTGTTTTTT

V: TRBV6-6
J: TRBJ2-2
D: TRBD2
size: NA
CDR3: CASSPRAGEAGELFF
DNA: TGTGCCAGCAGCCCCAGGGCGGGAGAGGCCGGGGAGCTGTTTTTT

V: TRBV5-4
J: TRBJ1-1
D: NA
size: once
CDR3: CASSYDRPGVTNTEAFF
DNA: TGTGCCAGCAGCTACGACCGGCCGGGGGTAACGAACACTGAAGCTTTCTTT

V: TRBV2
J: TRBJ2-7
D: TRBD1
size: NA
CDR3: CASSSDRGGEQYF
DNA: TGTGCCAGCAGCTCGGACAGGGGCGGAGAGCAGTACTTC

V: TRBV19
J: TRBJ2-1
D: NA
size: NA
CDR3: CASTRTDNEQFF
DNA: TGTGCCAGTACCCGTACAGACAATGAGCAGTTCTTC

V: TRBV7-8
J: TRBJ2-3
D: NA
size: NA
CDR3: CASSPRDTQYF
DNA: TGTGCCAGCAGCCCCCGTGATACGCAGTATTTT

V: TRBV7-2
J: TRBJ2-4
D: NA
size: NA
CDR3: CASSFPGVGNIQYF
DNA: TGTGCCAGCAGCTTTCCAGGGGTGGGAAACATTCAGTACTTC

V: TRBV7-3
J: TRBJ2-1
D: NA
size: NA
CDR3: CASSLRGGSYNEQFF
DNA: TGTGCCAGCAGCTTGCGGGGAGGATCCTACAATGAGCAGTTCTTC

V: TRBV10-3
J: TRBJ1-5
D: NA
size: NA
CDR3: CAISDITDTQPQHF
DNA: TGTGCCATCAGTGATATAACAGATACTCAGCCCCAGCATTTT

V: TRBV11-1
J: TRBJ2-1
D: TRBD2
size: once
CDR3: CASSPWGGEQFF
DNA: TGTGCCAGCAGCCCCTGGGGGGGGGAGCAGTTCTTC

V: TRBV9
J: TRBJ1-1
D: NA
size: NA
CDR3: CASSVAAGTEAFF
DNA: TGTGCCAGCAGCGTAGCTGCGGGCACTGAAGCTTTCTTT

V: TRBV27
J: TRBJ2-5
D: NA
size: once
CDR3: CASSYRLQGPETQYF
DNA: TGTGCCAGCAGTTACCGCCTACAGGGCCCGGAGACCCAGTACTTC

V: TRBV13
J: TRBJ2-1
D: NA
size: once
CDR3: CASTQGKRYEQFF
DNA: TGTGCCAGCACCCAGGGGAAGCGCTATGAGCAGTTCTTC

V: TRBV7-2
J: TRBJ1-2
D: TRBD1
size: NA
CDR3: CASSLDRGPGYTF
DNA: TGTGCCAGCAGCTTAGACAGGGGGCCTGGCTACACCTTC

V: TRBV2
J: TRBJ2-5
D: TRBD1
size: NA
CDR3: CASPKDRGPRETQYF
DNA: TGTGCCAGCCCTAAGGACAGGGGGCCCCGAGAGACCCAGTACTTC

V: TRBV19
J: TRBJ1-5
D: NA
size: NA
CDR3: CASSIVTRGNQPQHF
DNA: TGTGCCAGTAGTATTGTGACCAGGGGAAATCAGCCCCAGCATTTT

V: TRBV27
J: TRBJ2-1
D: TRBD2
size: NA
CDR3: CASSLSLQGLAGAHKEQFF
DNA: TGTGCCAGCAGTTTATCCCTACAAGGGTTAGCGGGAGCGCATAAGGAGCAGTTCTTC

V: TRBV27
J: TRBJ1-1
D: TRBD1
size: NA
CDR3: CASSLSGTGVHTEAFF
DNA: TGTGCCAGCAGTTTATCGGGGACAGGGGTCCACACTGAAGCTTTCTTT

V: TRBV7-9
J: TRBJ1-1
D: TRBD1
size: NA
CDR3: CASSSGQGASTEAFF
DNA: TGTGCCAGCAGCTCGGGACAGGGGGCGAGCACTGAAGCTTTCTTT

V: TRBV9
J: TRBJ1-6
D: NA
size: NA
CDR3: CASSVDPRRSPLHF
DNA: TGTGCCAGCAGCGTAGACCCCCGGAGATCACCCCTCCACTTT

V: TRBV10-2
J: TRBJ1-4
D: NA
size: NA
CDR3: CASGGGSEKLFF
DNA: TGCGCCAGCGGCGGCGGCAGCGAAAAACTGTTTTTT

V: TRBV7-8
J: TRBJ2-7
D: NA
size: NA
CDR3: CASSLVSSYEQYF
DNA: TGTGCCAGCAGCTTAGTATCCTCCTACGAGCAGTACTTC

V: TRBV7-3
J: TRBJ2-3
D: NA
size: NA
CDR3: CASSLFTSTDTQYF
DNA: TGTGCCAGCAGCTTATTTACTAGCACAGATACGCAGTATTTT

V: TRBV30
J: TRBJ1-1
D: TRBD1
size: NA
CDR3: CAWSNRGTEAFF
DNA: TGTGCCTGGAGTAACAGGGGAACTGAAGCTTTCTTT

V: TRBV2
J: TRBJ1-5
D: NA
size: NA
CDR3: CASSSRQSGEQPQHF
DNA: TGTGCCAGCTCATCACGACAGTCGGGGGAACAGCCCCAGCATTTT

V: TRBV7-8
J: TRBJ1-1
D: NA
size: NA
CDR3: CASSLKILGNTEAFF
DNA: TGTGCCAGCAGCTTAAAGATCCTAGGCAACACTGAAGCTTTCTTT

V: TRBV6-1
J: TRBJ2-5
D: NA
size: NA
CDR3: CASSEIDYQETQYF
DNA: TGTGCCAGCAGTGAAATAGATTACCAAGAGACCCAGTACTTC

V: TRBV11-3
J: TRBJ2-1
D: TRBD1
size: NA
CDR3: CASSLGYDRGSYNEQFF
DNA: TGTGCCAGCAGCTTAGGCTATGACAGGGGCTCCTACAATGAGCAGTTCTTC

V: TRBV27
J: TRBJ2-7
D: TRBD2
size: NA
CDR3: CASSLTSGGAYEQYF
DNA: TGTGCCAGCAGTTTGACTAGCGGAGGGGCGTACGAGCAGTACTTC

V: TRBV5-1
J: TRBJ1-1
D: NA
size: NA
CDR3: CASSFFTGGASVNTEAFF
DNA: TGCGCCAGCAGCTTTTTTACCGGGGGGGCTTCCGTGAACACTGAAGCTTTCTTT

V: TRBV5-5
J: TRBJ2-4
D: NA
size: NA
CDR3: CASSFGAFEDIQYF
DNA: TGTGCCAGCAGCTTTGGGGCTTTTGAGGACATTCAGTACTTC

V: TRBV6-5
J: TRBJ1-2
D: NA
size: NA
CDR3: CASFQGGYTF
DNA: TGTGCCAGCTTTCAGGGGGGCTACACCTTC

V: TRBV6-4
J: TRBJ2-7
D: NA
size: NA
CDR3: CASSLGAFVGEQYF
DNA: TGTGCCAGCTCCCTGGGGGCATTCGTGGGCGAGCAGTACTTC

V: TRBV18
J: TRBJ1-1
D: NA
size: NA
CDR3: CASSPSQNTEAFF
DNA: TGTGCCAGCTCACCGTCACAGAACACTGAAGCTTTCTTT

V: TRBV4-1
J: TRBJ2-3
D: NA
size: NA
CDR3: CASSQAGVISTQYF
DNA: TGCGCCAGCAGCCAAGCGGGGGTTATCAGTACGCAGTATTTT

V: TRBV6-6
J: TRBJ2-1
D: TRBD2
size: NA
CDR3: CASQAGRGVYNEQFF
DNA: TGTGCCAGCCAAGCCGGGAGGGGGGTTTACAATGAGCAGTTCTTC

V: TRBV27
J: TRBJ2-1
D: TRBD2
size: NA
CDR3: CASVGRVSFF
DNA: TGTGCCAGCGTGGGGAGGGTGTCATTCTTC

V: TRBV5-4
J: TRBJ1-3
D: NA
size: NA
CDR3: CASSSQGIGNTIYF
DNA: TGTGCCAGCAGCTCACAGGGAATTGGAAACACCATATATTTT

V: TRBV7-9
J: TRBJ1-6
D: NA
size: once
CDR3: CASSERGNSPLHF
DNA: TGTGCCAGCAGCGAGAGAGGGAATTCACCCCTCCACTTT

V: TRBV5-1
J: TRBJ1-1
D: TRBD1
size: NA
CDR3: CASSPGQGNTEAFF
DNA: TGCGCCAGCAGCCCGGGACAGGGAAACACTGAAGCTTTCTTT

V: TRBV6-5
J: TRBJ1-2
D: NA
size: NA
CDR3: CASSYGQLYGYTF
DNA: TGTGCCAGCAGTTACGGACAGCTCTATGGCTACACCTTC

V: TRBV18
J: TRBJ2-7
D: NA
size: NA
CDR3: CASSPFQTPTAYEQYF
DNA: TGTGCCAGCTCACCATTCCAGACCCCTACAGCCTACGAGCAGTACTTC

V: TRBV10-3
J: TRBJ2-7
D: TRBD1
size: NA
CDR3: CAISPGQSVYEQYF
DNA: TGTGCCATCAGTCCGGGACAGAGTGTCTACGAGCAGTACTTC

V: TRBV4-1
J: TRBJ2-3
D: NA
size: NA
CDR3: CASSQDGLIGDTQYF
DNA: TGCGCCAGCAGCCAAGATGGGCTCATTGGGGATACGCAGTATTTT